One and the same sample provided the 21 T cell receptor beta chains below, sequenced in a study of T cell responses to AZD1222 COVID-19 vaccine. Profiling relied on immunoSEQ multiplex PCR, and the TCRdb table lists in-frame clones only, not all of them. The sample holds some 150,000 clones, under 95% seen once. Sequenced material: peripheral blood, taken on day 0 of AZD1222 vaccination. These receptors were taken from an adult in good health.

The rearrangement links TRBV11-2 to TRBJ1-2; D gene uncertain. The germline V and J ends were trimmed by 5 bases and 5 bases, with 9 bases remaining between them. Germline V lookup: CDR1 SGHAT, CDR2 FQNNGV. The CDR3 sequence is 12 residues long. The CDR3, as DNA: TGTGCCAGCAGCCCTGGGCAGTATGGCTACACCTTC. Translating gives CASSPGQYGYTF.

Only a few counts were recorded for this clone. V usage is TRBV16 and J usage is TRBJ2-2; D may be TRBD1 (5 bases). V gave up 4 bases and J gave up 5 bases, with 14 bases separating them. This CDR3 has 15 amino acids. Germline V gene lookup returns CDR1 KGHSY and CDR2 FQNENV. CDR3 sequence: CASSPLQGRTGELFF. The CDR3 nucleotides are TGTGCCAGCAGCCCGCTGCAGGGTCGGACCGGGGAGCTGTTTTTT.

This chain connects TRBV7-3 to TRBJ1-5; D unresolved. V lost 2 bases, J lost 7 bases, and 9 bases lay in between. This CDR3 region has 13 residues. Germline V gene sequence: CDR1 SGHTA, CDR2 FQGTGA. In DNA, the CDR3 is TGTGCCAGCAGCTTATTCCCCGGCCAGCCCCAGCATTTT. This translates into CASSLFPGQPQHF.

The chain carries TRBV6-1 and TRBJ1-5; no clear D. CDR3 length: 16 residues. The germline CDR1 and CDR2 sequences are MNHNS and SASEGT. V was clipped by 4 bases and J by 5 bases, with 18 bases between them. The CDR3 loop reads CASSAGTSIFYQPQHF. In DNA, the CDR3 is TGTGCCAGCAGTGCGGGTACAAGCATCTTTTATCAGCCCCAGCATTTT.

The chain recombines TRBV5-6 with TRBJ1-2; possible D gene TRBD1, 6 bases. CDR3 length: 13 residues. Trimming pared 4 bases from V and 4 bases from J, leaving 11 bases between. Germline CDR1 is SGHDT and CDR2 is YYEEEE. The CDR3 reads CASSKDSLYGYTF. The CDR3 DNA reads TGTGCCAGCAGCAAGGACAGCCTCTATGGCTACACCTTC. Full variable domain (remainder filled in from reference TRBV5-6 and TRBJ1-2): DAGVTQSPTHLIKTRGQQVTLRCSPKSGHDTVSWYQQALGQGPQFIFQYYEEEERQRGNFPDRFSGHQFPNYSSELNVNALLLGDSALYLCASSKDSLYGYTFGSGTRLTVV.

This chain links TRBV19 with TRBJ1-5; TRBD1 agrees at 7 bases. V was clipped by 5 bases and J by 5 bases; unmatched bases: 12. CDR1 and CDR2 from the germline V gene are LNHDA and SQIVND (reference sequence). The CDR3 spans 16 residues. The CDR3 here is CASSEHQTGPDQPQHF. The CDR3 nucleotides are TGTGCCAGTAGTGAGCACCAGACAGGGCCGGATCAGCCCCAGCATTTT.

This rearrangement joins TRBV4-1 to TRBJ2-7; D may be TRBD2 (5 bases). V lost 0 bases and J 6 bases, leaving 18 bases between the germline ends. The CDR3 runs 16 residues. The germline gives CDR1 MGHRA, CDR2 YSYEKL. The DNA for the CDR3 is TGCGCCAGCAGCCAAGATGAGGGCCCGCTGGTTGGCGAGCAGTACTTC. It codes for CASSQDEGPLVGEQYF.

This chain joins TRBV29-1 and TRBJ2-7, with 7 positions matching TRBD2. The CDR3 sequence is 15 residues long. The ends lost 3 bases at V and 2 bases at J; junction bases unmatched: 10. Germline V gene data show CDR1 as SQVTM and CDR2 as ANQGSEA. CDR3 sequence: CSVEGGEDWPYEQYF. CDR3 DNA sequence: TGCAGCGTTGAGGGAGGGGAGGATTGGCCCTACGAGCAGTACTTC.

The chain employs TRBV2 and TRBJ1-1, with no clear D. Germline V CDR1 and CDR2: SNHLY, FYNNEI. V dropped 9 bases and J dropped 3 bases, with 14 bases sitting between them. CDR3 length equals 13 residues. The CDR3 protein is CASTGPLDTEAFF. The CDR3 region has the DNA TGTGCCAGTACCGGGCCCCTCGACACTGAAGCTTTCTTT.

V usage is TRBV19 and J usage is TRBJ2-3; 7 nucleotides align to TRBD2. V shed 10 bases and J 0 bases; nucleotides not matched to a gene: 7. The CDR3 covers 14 residues. Germline lookup yields CDR1 LNHDA and CDR2 SQIVND (reference sequence). The CDR3 is CATSSGASTDTQYF. Written as DNA, the CDR3 is TGTGCCACCTCAAGCGGGGCTAGCACAGATACGCAGTATTTT.

This clone was detected only a few times. The rearrangement joins TRBV18 to TRBJ1-5; D is uncertain. The V and J ends lost 0 bases and 6 bases respectively, with 12 bases between them. The CDR3 totals 15 residues. CDR1 is KGHSH, CDR2 LQKENI, per germline. CDR3 sequence: CASSPPGVGSQPQHF. CDR3 in DNA: TGTGCCAGCTCACCACCCGGGGTAGGTAGTCAGCCCCAGCATTTT.

The gene calls are TRBV28 and TRBJ1-2, with a weak D call TRBD1 (5 bases). The CDR3 is made up of 14 amino acids. The germline CDR1 and CDR2 sequences are MDHEN and SYDVKM. Trimming took off 3 bases at V and 6 bases at J, with 14 bases between the two ends. CDR3 sequence (DNA): TGTGCCAGCAGTTTGCCCCCAGGGAGGAATGGCTACACCTTC. Translation: CASSLPPGRNGYTF.

CDR3 nucleotides: TGCGCCAGCAGCCCTAGGGACGGAGGCTGGGAAGCTTTCTTT. This gives the protein CASSPRDGGWEAFF. The chain has TRBV5-1 and TRBJ1-1; a possible D gene is TRBD1 (5 bases). The germline V and J ends were trimmed by 4 bases and 8 bases, with 18 bases remaining between them. Germline V lookup: CDR1 SGHRS, CDR2 YFSETQ. This CDR3 contains 14 residues.

For the CDR3, the DNA is TGTGCCAGCAGTTCGGGACGGACGATCTATCTAACCACCATATATTTT. Protein product: CASSSGRTIYLTTIYF. V is TRBV28 and J is TRBJ1-3, with TRBD1 as a possible D gene (5 bases). The CDR3 length is 16 residues. Between the trimmed V and J ends, which lost 4 bases and 9 bases, there was a span of 22 bases. Germline CDR1 and CDR2: MDHEN and SYDVKM.

The chain employs TRBV6-6 and TRBJ1-2; the match to TRBD1 covers 10 bases. Looked up from germline, CDR1 is MNHNY and CDR2 is SVGAGI (reference sequence). V dropped 5 bases and J dropped 4; count of bases not matched to a gene: 4. The CDR3 loop spans 14 amino acids. CDR3 in DNA: TGTGCCAGCAGTGACGACAGGGGGCTCTATGGCTACACCTTC. Translating gives CASSDDRGLYGYTF.

The chain has TRBV19 and TRBJ1-2; 9 nucleotides align to TRBD1. Per germline, CDR1 LNHDA and CDR2 SQIVND (reference sequence). J lost 4 bases, V lost 6 bases, and 9 bases had no gene match. The CDR3 runs to 15 residues. The CDR3 sequence: CASSGLGTGSYGYTF. DNA for the CDR3: TGTGCCAGTAGCGGTTTAGGGACAGGGAGCTATGGCTACACCTTC.

This clone occurred once. The rearrangement links TRBV6-6 to TRBJ1-2; maybe TRBD1 (5 bases). The ends were cut back, 5 bases at V and 7 bases at J, with 17 bases in the middle. The germline V gene has CDR1 MNHNY and CDR2 SVGAGI (reference sequence). CDR3 length equals 14 residues. This CDR3 reads CASSTLGAGFGYTF. CDR3 nucleotide sequence: TGTGCCAGCAGTACCCTCGGGGCAGGCTTTGGCTACACCTTC.

V gene TRBV19 combines with J gene TRBJ1-2, with 8 bases aligning to TRBD1. V lost 4 bases and J lost 5; bases outside the gene matches: 6. The CDR3 totals 14 residues. Germline V gene data show CDR1 as LNHDA and CDR2 as SQIVND (reference sequence). CDR3 amino acids: CASSNRDRPYGYTF. The CDR3 bases are TGTGCCAGTAGTAACCGGGACAGGCCTTATGGCTACACCTTC.

The chain couples TRBV2 to TRBJ1-3; 10 positions match TRBD1. Germline CDR1 SNHLY, CDR2 FYNNEI. CDR3 length: 15 amino acids. The junction had 6 bases not matched to a gene; V was cut back by 6 bases and J by 4 bases. CDR3: CASRRDRGSGNTIYF. The CDR3 DNA follows: TGTGCCAGCAGAAGGGACAGGGGATCCGGAAACACCATATATTTT.

The chain recombines TRBV28 with TRBJ2-5; 7 bases are a match to TRBD2. With 7 bases clipped from V and 2 bases from J, the junction kept 10 bases outside the gene matches. The CDR3 extends over 15 amino acids. CDR1 and CDR2 from the germline V gene are MDHEN and SYDVKM. For the CDR3, the DNA is TGTGCCAGCATCCGGGGGAGGGCCAGGCAAGAGACCCAGTACTTC. This encodes CASIRGRARQETQYF.

The chain is built from TRBV7-3 and TRBJ1-1, with 7 bases fitting TRBD1. This CDR3 has 12 residues. Germline V lookup: CDR1 SGHTA, CDR2 FQGTGA. J lost 11 bases, V lost 5 bases, and 8 bases had no gene match. This CDR3 reads CASSPGGETAFF. The CDR3 DNA reads TGTGCCAGCAGCCCAGGGGGGGAAACGGCTTTCTTT.